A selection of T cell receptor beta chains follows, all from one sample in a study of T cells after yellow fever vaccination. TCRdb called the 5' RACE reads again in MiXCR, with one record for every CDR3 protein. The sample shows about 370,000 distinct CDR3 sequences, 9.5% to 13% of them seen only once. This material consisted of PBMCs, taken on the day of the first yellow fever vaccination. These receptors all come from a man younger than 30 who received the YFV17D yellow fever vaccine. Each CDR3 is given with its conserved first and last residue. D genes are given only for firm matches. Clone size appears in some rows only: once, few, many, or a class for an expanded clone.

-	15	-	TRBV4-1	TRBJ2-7	CASSQVGGLTYEQYF	TGCGCCAGCAGCCAAGTTGGCGGACTTACCTACGAGCAGTACTTC
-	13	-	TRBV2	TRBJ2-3	CASANNPGNTQYF	TGTGCCAGCGCTAATAATCCTGGGAATACGCAGTATTTT
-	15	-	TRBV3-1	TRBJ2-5	CATRTSRGDQETQYF	TGTGCCACCAGGACGAGCAGGGGTGACCAAGAGACCCAGTACTTC
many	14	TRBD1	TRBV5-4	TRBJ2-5	CASSLQGAQETQYF	TGTGCCAGCAGCTTACAGGGGGCCCAAGAGACCCAGTACTTC
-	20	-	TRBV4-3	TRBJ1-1	CASSQAAPGTAAGVNTEAFF	TGCGCCAGCAGCCAAGCCGCCCCCGGGACCGCCGCGGGAGTGAACACTGAAGCTTTCTTT
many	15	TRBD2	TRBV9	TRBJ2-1	CASSVVAGGPGEQFF	TGTGCCAGCAGCGTAGTAGCGGGGGGGCCCGGTGAGCAGTTCTTC
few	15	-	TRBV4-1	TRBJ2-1	CASSQDSDGLSEQFF	TGCGCCAGCAGCCAAGATAGTGACGGATTATCTGAGCAGTTCTTC
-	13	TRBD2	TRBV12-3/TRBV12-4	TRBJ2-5	CASTLAGGKTQYF	TGTGCCAGCACCCTAGCGGGGGGGAAGACCCAGTACTTC
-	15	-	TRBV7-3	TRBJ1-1	CASSLIGEGYTEAFF	TGTGCCAGCAGCTTAATCGGGGAAGGATATACTGAAGCTTTCTTT
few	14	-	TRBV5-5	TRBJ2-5	CASSLAPHPETQYF	TGTGCCAGCAGCTTGGCCCCCCATCCGGAGACCCAGTACTTC
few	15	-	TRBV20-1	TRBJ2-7	CSASFNRDWEYEQYF	TGCAGTGCTAGTTTTAATAGGGACTGGGAATACGAGCAGTACTTC
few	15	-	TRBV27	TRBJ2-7	CASSLDVLGSSEQYF	TGTGCCAGCAGCTTAGACGTATTAGGGTCGTCTGAGCAGTACTTC
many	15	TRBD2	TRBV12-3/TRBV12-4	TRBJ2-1	CASSQTSGGAYEQFF	TGTGCCAGCAGCCAAACTAGCGGGGGGGCCTATGAGCAGTTCTTC
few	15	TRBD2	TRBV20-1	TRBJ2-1	CSARDPGLAGNEQFF	TGCAGTGCTAGAGATCCGGGACTAGCAGGCAATGAGCAGTTCTTC
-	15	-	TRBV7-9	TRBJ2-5	CASSLALLGLETQYF	TGTGCCAGCAGCTTAGCGCTCTTGGGATTAGAGACCCAGTACTTC
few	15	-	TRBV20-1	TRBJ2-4	CSAREKLGNTNIQYF	TGCAGTGCTAGAGAAAAACTCGGGAACACAAACATTCAGTACTTC